This TCR beta chain was retrieved from a study of T cell responses to AZD1222 COVID-19 vaccine. Measured with immunoSEQ multiplex PCR; TCRdb has only the in-frame clones, and not every one. Here the sample spans 100,000 to 150,000 clones, around 90% being singletons. Source: peripheral blood, taken on day 0 of AZD1222 vaccination. The sequence derives from an adult in good health.

The CDR3 region has the DNA TGTGCCAGCAGCCCTGGACCCGTTTATAGCAATCAGCCCCAGCATTTT. It yields the protein CASSPGPVYSNQPQHF. V gene TRBV5-5 combines with J gene TRBJ1-5; D remains unclear. CDR1 is SGHKS, CDR2 YYEKEE, per germline (reference sequence). Trimming took 4 bases from V and 0 from J, leaving 14 bases between them. This CDR3 contains 16 residues.